The sequence of this T cell receptor (beta chain) was determined in a study of T cell clusters in autoimmune cytopenias (dated by TCRdb to about 2019). For the wider study: None of the 11 to 15 chronic lymphocytic leukemia controls had been treated or had autoimmune cytopenia, and among these controls 5 were female, with a mean age of 65 years and a median age of approximately 60 years. Per sample, TRB sequencing gave a median depth of about 54,000 reads and a median of approximately 2,400 distinct TRB clonotypes. For primary cytopenia, about two dozen age-matched healthy donors were used as controls, and for secondary cytopenia, fewer than 15 age-matched CLL patients were used as controls. Alongside healthy, CLL and autoimmune hepatitis controls, autoimmune cytopenia patients had their peripheral blood TRB and IGH repertoires sequenced at active disease and again during treatment follow-up. The study aimed to test whether autoimmune cytopenia patients carry a disease-specific immune repertoire signature usable as a blood-based biomarker. The paper as a whole reports these results and caveats: In the comparison of secondary cytopenia with CLL, the cluster-lack signature was not observed, apparently because the dominant lymphoma-associated repertoire masked the signature. The T cell clusters were only ever defined in silico, so experimental validation of their functional role was still needed. GLIPH results suggested that primary autoimmune cytopenia patients were missing physiological T cell clusters, with fewer than 60 clusters found only in healthy donors compared with over 15 found only in patients. Roughly 2.9-fold more exclusive TRB clusters were observed in healthy donors than in active autoimmune hepatitis patients, consistent with an autoimmunity-wide signature. TRB repertoire shifts, with less even repertoires observed in secondary cytopenia and CLL, were mostly attributed to lymphoma bias rather than autoimmunity.

Each sample's TRB amplification started from 250 to 300 ng of peripheral blood genomic DNA, which corresponds to 38,000 or so genome equivalents. Taken from the germline V gene, the CDR1 and CDR2 loops are SGHDT and YYEEEE. Including the terminal cysteine and phenylalanine, the CDR3 comprises 16 residues. DNA is not recorded here. TRB rearrangements were amplified by multiplex PCR using a touch-down protocol with TRB-A and TRB-B primer pools mixed in one tube. Illumina adapters and sample indices were attached to the amplicons through two consecutive PCR reactions using Phusion HS II polymerase. After gel purification with the NucleoSpin Gel and PCR Clean-up kit, the amplicons were quantified by Qubit and checked for quality on an Agilent 2100 Bioanalyzer. Sequencing of the libraries was done on an Illumina MiSeq with paired-end, single-indexed, 600-cycle runs. Per the source publication's procedure: MiXCR version 2.1.12 with the default MiXCR reference library was used to align and assemble TRB reads. A clone was defined by each unique CDR3 nucleotide sequence, and the analysis included only productive sequences with two or more reads. To assess repertoire diversity, an R script computed alpha-parameterized diversity profiles (alpha 0 to 5), which included the Shannon (alpha 1) and Simpson (alpha 2) indices. The tcR package was used to compute combinatorial TRB VJ usage, which was then compared between cohorts by principal component analysis with ade4. GLIPH clustering of TCRbeta CDR3s was carried out on cohort pairs matched by age and read depth, and cluster frequencies were compared by Wilcoxon test. Based on TCRdb reprocessing of the reads, there is one entry per CDR3 protein sequence, and DNA is missing. None of the V and J calls come from the authors' own analysis; TCRdb made them. This sample's records show 4,500 to 5,500 distinct CDR3 sequences. The ten top clones hold 45% to 65% of the sample.

Frequency alone marks this clonotype as medium-sized (0.01 to 0.1%); no count is stored. What this receptor recognizes is not known. This sample also belongs to another study, concerning T cell repertoires in aging, cancer and after chemotherapy. The second study, in turn, reports: Six donor age groups were covered, ranging from 30 or younger up to 70 or older, and each group contained at least three individuals. In the hematological group, the paired samples taken before and after chemotherapy came from chronic lymphocytic leukemia patients who were treated with regimens based on fludarabine or bendamustine. Roughly 9.6 million TCR reads were contained in the full dataset. Significantly lower blood TCR diversity and higher clonality were observed in untreated patients with hematological or solid cancers than in age-matched healthy donors. In healthy donors, the drop in TCR diversity with age came mainly from a loss of richness, whereas in cancer patients a loss of evenness also played a part. In both cancer cohorts, median generation probability rose over the chemotherapy interval, which suggests that the repertoire was reconstituted through rebound thymic output. The authors noted that the repertoire data do not allow conclusions about immunological memory after chemotherapy. Lymphoid organ infiltration was present in hematological cancer patients, and this infiltration may itself impair thymic emigration or peripheral T cell expansion. To look at immunoaging and at how T cells reconstitute after chemotherapy, the study profiled TCR beta repertoires in peripheral blood from both healthy donors and cancer patients. The cohort comprised over 200 cancer patients, roughly 94 with hematological and 124 with solid cancers, plus 95 healthy donors as a reference group. Processing of the TRB sequences was carried out with MiXCR versions 2.12 and 3.0.5. The repertoire metrics were Shannon diversity, evenness, clonality (defined as one minus evenness), and alpha-parameterized diversity profiles covering alpha 0 to 5. The IGoR algorithm was used to calculate generation probabilities for clones in the paired samples taken before and after chemotherapy.

Here the chain combines TRBV5-6 and TRBJ1-6; the TCRdb D gene call, TRBD1, has no DNA to confirm it. This TCR was recovered from a human donor with chronic lymphocytic leukemia. The donor label of this sample is uncertain. Material for sequencing was peripheral blood. CDR3 region: CASSLEAEDRNSPLHF. With the rest looked up from the reference TRBV5-6 and TRBJ1-6 genes rather than sequenced, the full variable domain is DAGVTQSPTHLIKTRGQQVTLRCSPKSGHDTVSWYQQALGQGPQFIFQYYEEEERQRGNFPDRFSGHQFPNYSSELNVNALLLGDSALYLCASSLEAEDRNSPLHFGNGTRLTVT.